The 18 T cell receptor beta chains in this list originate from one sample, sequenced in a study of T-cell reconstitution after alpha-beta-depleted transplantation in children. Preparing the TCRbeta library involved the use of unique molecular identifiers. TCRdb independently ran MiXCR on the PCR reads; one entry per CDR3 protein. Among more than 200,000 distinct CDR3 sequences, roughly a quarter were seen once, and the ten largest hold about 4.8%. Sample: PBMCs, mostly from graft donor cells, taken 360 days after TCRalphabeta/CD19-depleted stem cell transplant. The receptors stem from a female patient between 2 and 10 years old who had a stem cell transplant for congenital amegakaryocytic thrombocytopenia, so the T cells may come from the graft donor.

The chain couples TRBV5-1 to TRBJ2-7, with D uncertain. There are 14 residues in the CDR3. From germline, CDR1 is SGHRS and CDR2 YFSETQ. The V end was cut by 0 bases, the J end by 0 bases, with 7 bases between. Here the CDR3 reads CASSLGPSSYEQYF. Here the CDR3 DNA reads TGCGCCAGCAGCTTGGGACCCAGCTCCTACGAGCAGTACTTC.

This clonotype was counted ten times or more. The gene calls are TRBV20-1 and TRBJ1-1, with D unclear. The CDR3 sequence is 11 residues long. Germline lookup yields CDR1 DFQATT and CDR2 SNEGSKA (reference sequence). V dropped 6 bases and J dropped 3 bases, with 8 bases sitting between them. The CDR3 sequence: CSAGGYTEAFF. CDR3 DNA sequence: TGCAGTGCGGGAGGATACACTGAAGCTTTCTTT.

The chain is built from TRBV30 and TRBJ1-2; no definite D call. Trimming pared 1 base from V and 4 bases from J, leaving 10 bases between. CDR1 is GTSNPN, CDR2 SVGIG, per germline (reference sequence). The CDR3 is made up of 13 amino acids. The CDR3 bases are TGTGCCTGGAGTGCCCTATGGGGCTATGGCTACACCTTC. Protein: CAWSALWGYGYTF. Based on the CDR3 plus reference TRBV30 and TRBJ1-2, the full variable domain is SQTIHQWPATLVQPVGSPLSLECTVEGTSNPNLYWYRQAAGRGLQLLFYSVGIGQISSEVPQNLSASRPQDRQFILSSKKLLLSDSGFYLCAWSALWGYGYTFGSGTRLTVV.

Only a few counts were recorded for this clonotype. The CDR3 is CAISESRRGPGNTIYF. CDR3 DNA sequence: TGTGCCATCAGTGAGTCGAGGAGGGGGCCTGGAAACACCATATATTTT. This rearrangement joins TRBV10-3 to TRBJ1-3, with 7 nucleotides matching TRBD1. Per germline, CDR1 ENHRY and CDR2 SYGVKD. The trim removed 0 bases at V and 2 bases at J, leaving 4 bases unmatched. This CDR3 is built from 16 residues.

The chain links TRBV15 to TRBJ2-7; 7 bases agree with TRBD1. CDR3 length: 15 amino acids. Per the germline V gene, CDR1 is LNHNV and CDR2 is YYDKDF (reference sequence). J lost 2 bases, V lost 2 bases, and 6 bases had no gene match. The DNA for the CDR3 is TGTGCCACCAGCAGAAACCGGGACAGCGCCTACGAGCAGTACTTC. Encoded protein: CATSRNRDSAYEQYF.

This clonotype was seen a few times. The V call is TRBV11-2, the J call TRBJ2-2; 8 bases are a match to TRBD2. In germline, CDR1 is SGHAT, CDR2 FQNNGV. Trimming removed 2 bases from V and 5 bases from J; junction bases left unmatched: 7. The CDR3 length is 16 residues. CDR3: CASSLSGGLGTGELFF. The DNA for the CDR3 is TGTGCCAGCAGCTTAAGCGGGGGTTTAGGAACCGGGGAGCTGTTTTTT. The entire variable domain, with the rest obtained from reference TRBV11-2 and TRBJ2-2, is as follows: EAGVAQSPRYKIIEKRQSVAFWCNPISGHATLYWYQQILGQGPKLLIQFQNNGVVDDSQLPKDRFSAERLKGVDSTLKIQPAKLEDSAVYLCASSLSGGLGTGELFFGEGSRLTVL.

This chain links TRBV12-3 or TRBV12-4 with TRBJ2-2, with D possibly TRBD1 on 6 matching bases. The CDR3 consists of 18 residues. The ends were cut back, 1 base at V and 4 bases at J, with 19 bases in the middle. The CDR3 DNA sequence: TGTGCCAGCAGTTTAGGACGGTGGGTGGGGGCGGCCACCGGGGAGCTGTTTTTT. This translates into CASSLGRWVGAATGELFF.

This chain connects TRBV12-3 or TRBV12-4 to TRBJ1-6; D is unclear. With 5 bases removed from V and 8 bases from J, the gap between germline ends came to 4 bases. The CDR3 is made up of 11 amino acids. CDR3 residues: CASSIDSPLHF. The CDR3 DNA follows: TGTGCCAGCAGTATAGATTCACCCCTCCACTTT.

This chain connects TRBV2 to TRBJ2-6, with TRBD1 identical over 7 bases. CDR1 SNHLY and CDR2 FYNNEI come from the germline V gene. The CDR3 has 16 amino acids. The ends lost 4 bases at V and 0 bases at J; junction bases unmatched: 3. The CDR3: CASSGGQVSGANVLTF. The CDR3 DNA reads TGTGCCAGCAGTGGCGGACAGGTCTCTGGGGCCAACGTCCTGACTTTC.

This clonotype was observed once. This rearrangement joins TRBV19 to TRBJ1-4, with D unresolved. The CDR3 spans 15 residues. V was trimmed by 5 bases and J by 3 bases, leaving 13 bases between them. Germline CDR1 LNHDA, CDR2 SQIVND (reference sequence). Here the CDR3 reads CASSPQRSANEKLFF. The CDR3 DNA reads TGTGCCAGTAGTCCACAACGCTCGGCTAATGAAAAACTGTTTTTT.

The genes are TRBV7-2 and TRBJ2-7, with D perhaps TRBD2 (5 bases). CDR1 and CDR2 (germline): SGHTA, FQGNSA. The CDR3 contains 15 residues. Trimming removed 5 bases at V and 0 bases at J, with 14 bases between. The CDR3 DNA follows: TGTGCCAGCAGCCCGGCGCTAGCTATCTCCTACGAGCAGTACTTC. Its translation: CASSPALAISYEQYF.

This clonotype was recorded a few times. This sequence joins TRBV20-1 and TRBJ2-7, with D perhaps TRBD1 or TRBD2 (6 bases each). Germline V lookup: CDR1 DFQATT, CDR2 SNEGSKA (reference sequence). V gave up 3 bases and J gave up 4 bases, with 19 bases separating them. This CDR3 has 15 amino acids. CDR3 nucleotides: TGCAGTGCTAGCGTCTCGGGGGCTGAATTTTACGAGCAGTACTTC. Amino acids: CSASVSGAEFYEQYF.

The CDR3 DNA reads TGTGCCATACGAGCTATGCGACTAGCGCGATCGAACACCGGGGAGCTGTTTTTT. Protein sequence: CAIRAMRLARSNTGELFF. This chain uses TRBV10-3 with TRBJ2-2; 8 bases map to TRBD2. The trim removed 9 bases at V and 0 bases at J, leaving 15 bases unmatched. Germline V gene data show CDR1 as ENHRY and CDR2 as SYGVKD. The CDR3 is 18 amino acids.

This chain's CDR3 is CSAIRLLNTEAFF. The CDR3 region has the DNA TGCAGTGCTATTCGTCTATTGAACACTGAAGCTTTCTTT. The rearrangement uses TRBV20-1 and TRBJ1-1; no definite D call. The CDR3 sequence is 13 residues long. Trimming shortened V by 4 bases and J by 0 bases, and 9 bases separated the two germline ends. Germline V gene lookup returns CDR1 DFQATT and CDR2 SNEGSKA (reference sequence).

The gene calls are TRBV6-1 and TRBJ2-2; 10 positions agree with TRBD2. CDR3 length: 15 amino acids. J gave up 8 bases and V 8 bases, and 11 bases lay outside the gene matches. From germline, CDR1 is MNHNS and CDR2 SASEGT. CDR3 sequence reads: CASGGLAGVWGELFF. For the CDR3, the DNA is TGTGCCAGCGGGGGGCTAGCGGGAGTCTGGGGGGAGCTGTTTTTT.

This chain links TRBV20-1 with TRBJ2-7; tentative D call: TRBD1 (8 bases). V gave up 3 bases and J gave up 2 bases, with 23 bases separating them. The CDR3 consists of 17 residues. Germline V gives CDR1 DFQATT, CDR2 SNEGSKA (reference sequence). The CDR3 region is CSASDRGIGGTTYEQYF. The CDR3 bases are TGCAGTGCTAGCGACAGGGGTATCGGCGGGACTACCTACGAGCAGTACTTC.

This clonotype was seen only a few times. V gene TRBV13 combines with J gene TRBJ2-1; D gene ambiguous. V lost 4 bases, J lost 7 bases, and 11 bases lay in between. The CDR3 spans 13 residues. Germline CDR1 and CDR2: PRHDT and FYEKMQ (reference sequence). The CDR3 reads CASSSQSVNEQFF. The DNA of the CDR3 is TGTGCCAGCAGCTCCCAGTCCGTGAATGAGCAGTTCTTC.

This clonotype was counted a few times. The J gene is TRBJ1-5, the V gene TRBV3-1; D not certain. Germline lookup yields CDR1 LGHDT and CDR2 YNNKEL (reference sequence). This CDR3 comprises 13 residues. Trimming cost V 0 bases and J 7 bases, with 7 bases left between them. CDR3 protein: CASSQESRQPQHF. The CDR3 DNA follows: TGTGCCAGCAGCCAAGAATCTAGGCAGCCCCAGCATTTT.